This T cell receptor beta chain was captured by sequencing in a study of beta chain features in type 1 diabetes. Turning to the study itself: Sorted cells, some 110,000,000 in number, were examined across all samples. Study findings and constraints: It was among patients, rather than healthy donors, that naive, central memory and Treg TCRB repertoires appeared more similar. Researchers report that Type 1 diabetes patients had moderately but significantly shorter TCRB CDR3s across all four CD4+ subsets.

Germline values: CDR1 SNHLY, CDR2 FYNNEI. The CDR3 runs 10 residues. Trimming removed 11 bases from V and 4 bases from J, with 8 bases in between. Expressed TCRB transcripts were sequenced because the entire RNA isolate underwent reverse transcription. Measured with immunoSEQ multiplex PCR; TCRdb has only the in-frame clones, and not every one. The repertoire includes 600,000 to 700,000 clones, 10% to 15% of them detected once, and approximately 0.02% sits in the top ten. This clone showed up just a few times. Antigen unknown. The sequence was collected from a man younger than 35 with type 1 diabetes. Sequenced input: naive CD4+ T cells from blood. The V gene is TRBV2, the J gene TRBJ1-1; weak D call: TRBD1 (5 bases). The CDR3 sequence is CARGTTEAFF. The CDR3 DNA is TGTGCCCGGGGGACCACTGAAGCTTTCTTT.